The 4 T cell receptor beta chains in this list originate from one sample, sequenced in a study of memory CD4+ T cells and cytomegalovirus serostatus. Libraries were prepared by immunoSEQ multiplex PCR; TCRdb keeps only in-frame clonotypes and omits some of them. This sample has tens of thousands of clones, with 82% found just once. Single viable CD3+CD4+CD8-CD45RO+ cells were sorted as the memory CD4+ T cells. The specimen sequenced was memory CD4+ T cells from blood. These receptors were collected from an adult in good health and CMV-seronegative.

The chain carries TRBV19 and TRBJ1-1; 9 bases agree with TRBD1. Germline CDR1 and CDR2: LNHDA and SQIVND (reference sequence). There are 14 residues in the CDR3. The ends lost 5 bases at V and 5 bases at J; junction bases unmatched: 6. CDR3 in amino acids: CASSVDRGETEAFF. CDR3 coding DNA: TGTGCCAGTAGTGTCGACAGGGGGGAAACTGAAGCTTTCTTT.

This chain joins TRBV29-1 and TRBJ2-7; D might be TRBD1 or TRBD2, each matching 5 bases. From germline, CDR1 is SQVTM and CDR2 ANQGSEA. CDR3 size: 13 residues. With 1 base removed from V and 6 bases from J, the gap between germline ends came to 13 bases. The CDR3 DNA is TGCAGCGTTGAAGGGACTCGGGGCGGCGAGCAGTACTTC. Translation: CSVEGTRGGEQYF.

The rearrangement joins TRBV11-2 to TRBJ2-1, with D maybe TRBD2 (5 bases). The V gene's germline CDR1 is SGHAT and CDR2 FQNNGV. Trimming cost V 5 bases and J 4 bases, with 9 bases left between them. CDR3 length: 13 residues. The CDR3, as DNA: TGTGCCAGCAGCCAACGGGGATACAATGAGCAGTTCTTC. Translating it yields CASSQRGYNEQFF.

V usage is TRBV27 and J usage is TRBJ2-2; D call uncertain. Germline CDR1 and CDR2: MNHEY and SMNVEV (reference sequence). Trimming removed 9 bases from V and 0 bases from J, with 14 bases in between. This CDR3 has 15 amino acids. The CDR3 nucleotides are TGTGCCAGTAGGCTCGAAGGAGCGAACACCGGGGAGCTGTTTTTT. It codes for CASRLEGANTGELFF.